This T cell receptor (beta chain) was identified during a study of blood T cell repertoires in COVID-19. Study-wide context: T cells, B-cell-depleted T cells, or PBMCs supplied cDNA or gDNA.

As originally analysed: Nucleated cell counts were estimated from reference gene primer amplification. Using immunoSEQ multiplex PCR, the repertoire was profiled, and TCRdb retains in-frame clones only, with some absent. For V, J and clone size, that table is used; D and trimming come from the DNA. The sample lists 450,000 or so clones; around 91% were seen once. V gave up 4 bases and J gave up 5 bases; unmatched junction bases: 8. Per germline, CDR1 SGDLS and CDR2 YYNGEE. The CDR3 sequence is 16 residues long. This clone has a handful of counts. The source material was PBMCs or T cells enriched from blood (not recorded which). The chain recombines TRBV9 with TRBJ2-2; 10 nucleotides line up with TRBD2. The receptor comes from a man younger than 35 who had recovered from COVID-19. As DNA, the CDR3 is TGTGCCAGCAGCCGCTCCCCTAGCGGGGGAACCGGGGAGCTGTTTTTT. This gives the protein CASSRSPSGGTGELFF.